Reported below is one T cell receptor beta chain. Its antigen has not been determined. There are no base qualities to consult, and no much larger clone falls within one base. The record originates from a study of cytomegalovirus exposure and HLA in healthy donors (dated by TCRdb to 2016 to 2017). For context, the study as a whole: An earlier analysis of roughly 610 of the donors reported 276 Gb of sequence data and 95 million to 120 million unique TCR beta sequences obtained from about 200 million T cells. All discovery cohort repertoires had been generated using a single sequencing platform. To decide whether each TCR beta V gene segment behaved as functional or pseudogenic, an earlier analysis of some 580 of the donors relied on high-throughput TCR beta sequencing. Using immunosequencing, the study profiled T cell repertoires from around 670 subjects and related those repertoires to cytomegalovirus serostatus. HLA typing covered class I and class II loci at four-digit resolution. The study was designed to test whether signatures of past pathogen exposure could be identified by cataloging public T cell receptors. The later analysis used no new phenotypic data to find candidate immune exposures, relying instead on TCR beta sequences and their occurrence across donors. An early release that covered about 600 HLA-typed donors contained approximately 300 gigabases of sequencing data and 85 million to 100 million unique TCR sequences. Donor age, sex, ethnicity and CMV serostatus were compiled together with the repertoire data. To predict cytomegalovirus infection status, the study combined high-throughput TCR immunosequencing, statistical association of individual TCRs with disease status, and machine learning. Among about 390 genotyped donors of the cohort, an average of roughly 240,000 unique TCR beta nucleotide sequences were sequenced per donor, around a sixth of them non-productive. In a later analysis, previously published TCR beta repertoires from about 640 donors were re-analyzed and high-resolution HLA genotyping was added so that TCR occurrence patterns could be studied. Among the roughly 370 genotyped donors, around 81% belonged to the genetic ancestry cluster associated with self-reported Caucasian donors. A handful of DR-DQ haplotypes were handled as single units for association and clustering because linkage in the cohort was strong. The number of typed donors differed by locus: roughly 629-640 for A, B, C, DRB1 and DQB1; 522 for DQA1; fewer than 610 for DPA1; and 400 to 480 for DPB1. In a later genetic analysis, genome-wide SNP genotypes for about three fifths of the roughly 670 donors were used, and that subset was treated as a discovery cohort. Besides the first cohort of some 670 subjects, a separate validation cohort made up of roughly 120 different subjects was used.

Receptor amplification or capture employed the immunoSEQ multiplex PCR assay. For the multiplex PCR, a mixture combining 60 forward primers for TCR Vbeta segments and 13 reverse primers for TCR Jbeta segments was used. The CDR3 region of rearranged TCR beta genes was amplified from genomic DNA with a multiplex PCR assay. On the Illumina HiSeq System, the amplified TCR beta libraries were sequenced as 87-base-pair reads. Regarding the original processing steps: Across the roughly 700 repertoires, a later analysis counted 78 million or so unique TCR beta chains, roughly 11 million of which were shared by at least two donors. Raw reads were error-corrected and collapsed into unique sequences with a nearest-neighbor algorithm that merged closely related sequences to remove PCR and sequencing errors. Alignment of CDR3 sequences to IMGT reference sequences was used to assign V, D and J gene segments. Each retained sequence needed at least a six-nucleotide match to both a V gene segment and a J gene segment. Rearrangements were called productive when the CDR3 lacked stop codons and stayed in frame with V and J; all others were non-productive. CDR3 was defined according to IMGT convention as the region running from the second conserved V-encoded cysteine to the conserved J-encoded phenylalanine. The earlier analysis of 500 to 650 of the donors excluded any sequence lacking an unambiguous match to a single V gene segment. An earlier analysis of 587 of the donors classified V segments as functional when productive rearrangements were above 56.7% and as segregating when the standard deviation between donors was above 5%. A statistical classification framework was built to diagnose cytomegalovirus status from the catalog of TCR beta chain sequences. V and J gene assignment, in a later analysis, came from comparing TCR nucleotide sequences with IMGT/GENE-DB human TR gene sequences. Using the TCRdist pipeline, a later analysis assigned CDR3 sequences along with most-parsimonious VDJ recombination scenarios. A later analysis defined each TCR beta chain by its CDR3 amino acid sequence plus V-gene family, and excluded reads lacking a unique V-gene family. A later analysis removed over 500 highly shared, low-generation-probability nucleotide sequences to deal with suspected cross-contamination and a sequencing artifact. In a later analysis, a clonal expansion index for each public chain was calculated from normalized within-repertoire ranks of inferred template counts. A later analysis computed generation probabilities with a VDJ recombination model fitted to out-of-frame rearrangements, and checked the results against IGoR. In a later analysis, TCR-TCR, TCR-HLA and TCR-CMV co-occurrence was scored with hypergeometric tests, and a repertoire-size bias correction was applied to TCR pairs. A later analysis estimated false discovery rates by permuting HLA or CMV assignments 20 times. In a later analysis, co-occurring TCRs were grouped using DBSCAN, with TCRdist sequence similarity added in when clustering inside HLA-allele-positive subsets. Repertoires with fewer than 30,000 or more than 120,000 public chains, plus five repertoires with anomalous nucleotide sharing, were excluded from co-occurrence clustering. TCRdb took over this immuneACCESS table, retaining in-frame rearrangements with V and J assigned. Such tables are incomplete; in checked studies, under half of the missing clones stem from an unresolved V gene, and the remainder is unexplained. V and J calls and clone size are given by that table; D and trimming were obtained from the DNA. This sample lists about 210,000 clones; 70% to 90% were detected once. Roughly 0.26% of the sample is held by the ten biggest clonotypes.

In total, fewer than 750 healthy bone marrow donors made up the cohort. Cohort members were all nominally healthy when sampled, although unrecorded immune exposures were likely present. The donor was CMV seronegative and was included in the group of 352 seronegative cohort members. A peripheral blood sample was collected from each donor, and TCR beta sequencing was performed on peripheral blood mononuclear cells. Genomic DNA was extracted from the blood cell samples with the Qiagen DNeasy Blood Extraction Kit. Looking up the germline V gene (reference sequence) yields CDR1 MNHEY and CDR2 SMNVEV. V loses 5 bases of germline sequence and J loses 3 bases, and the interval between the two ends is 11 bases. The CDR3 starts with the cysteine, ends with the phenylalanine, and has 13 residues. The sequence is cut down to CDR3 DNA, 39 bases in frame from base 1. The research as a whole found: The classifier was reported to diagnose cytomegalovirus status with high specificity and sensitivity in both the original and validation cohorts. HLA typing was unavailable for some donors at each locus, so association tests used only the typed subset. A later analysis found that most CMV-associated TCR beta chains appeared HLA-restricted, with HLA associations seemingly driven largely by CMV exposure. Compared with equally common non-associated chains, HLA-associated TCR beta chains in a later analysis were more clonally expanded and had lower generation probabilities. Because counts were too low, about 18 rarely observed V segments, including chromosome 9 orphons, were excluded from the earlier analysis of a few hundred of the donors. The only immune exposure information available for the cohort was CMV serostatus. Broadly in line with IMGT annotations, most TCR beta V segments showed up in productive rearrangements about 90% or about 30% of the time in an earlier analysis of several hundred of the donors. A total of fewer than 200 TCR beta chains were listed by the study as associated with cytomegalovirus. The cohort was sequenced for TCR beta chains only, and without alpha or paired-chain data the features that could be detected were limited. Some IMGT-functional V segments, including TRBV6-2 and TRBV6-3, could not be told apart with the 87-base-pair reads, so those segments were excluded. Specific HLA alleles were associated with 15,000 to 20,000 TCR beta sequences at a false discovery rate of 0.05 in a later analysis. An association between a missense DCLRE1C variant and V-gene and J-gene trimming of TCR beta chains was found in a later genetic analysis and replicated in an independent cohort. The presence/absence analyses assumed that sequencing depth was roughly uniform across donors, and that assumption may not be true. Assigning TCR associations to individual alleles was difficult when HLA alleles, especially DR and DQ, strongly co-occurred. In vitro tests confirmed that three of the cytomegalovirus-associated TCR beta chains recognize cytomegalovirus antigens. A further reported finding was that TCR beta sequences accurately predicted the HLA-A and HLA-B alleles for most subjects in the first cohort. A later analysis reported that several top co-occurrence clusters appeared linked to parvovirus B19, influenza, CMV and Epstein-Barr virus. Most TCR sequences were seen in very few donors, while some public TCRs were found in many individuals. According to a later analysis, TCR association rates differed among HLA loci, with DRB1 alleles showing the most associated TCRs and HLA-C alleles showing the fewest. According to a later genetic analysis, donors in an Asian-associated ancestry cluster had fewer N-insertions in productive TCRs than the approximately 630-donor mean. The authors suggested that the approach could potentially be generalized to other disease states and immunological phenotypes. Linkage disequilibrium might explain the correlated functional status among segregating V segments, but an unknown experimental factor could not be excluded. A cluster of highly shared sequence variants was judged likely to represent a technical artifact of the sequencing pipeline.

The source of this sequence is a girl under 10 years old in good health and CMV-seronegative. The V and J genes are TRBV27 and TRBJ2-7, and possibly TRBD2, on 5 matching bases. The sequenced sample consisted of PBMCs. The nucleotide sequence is TGTGCCAGCAGTCTCATAGGGAGCTACGAGCAGTACTTC. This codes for CASSLIGSYEQYF.